Presented here are 28 T cell receptor beta chains from one specimen sequenced in a study of shared clonotypes between healthy human individuals. Produced via immunoSEQ multiplex PCR; TCRdb's table is partial and in-frame only. The sample records about 1.1 million clones, around three quarters being singletons. Sequenced: memory CD4+ T cells from PBMCs. Stated subset: CD45RA-negative fraction. Receptor source: a man between 18 and 35 years old in good health. Some clones in this sample may be carry-over from other donors' samples.

The V gene is TRBV7-8, the J gene TRBJ2-1; either TRBD1 or TRBD2 may fit D (5 bases each). The germline CDR1 and CDR2 sequences are SGHVS and FQNEAQ. This CDR3 spans 14 amino acids. V lost 3 bases and J 6 bases, leaving 12 bases between the germline ends. Here the CDR3 reads CASSFWGTGNEQFF. The CDR3, as DNA: TGTGCCAGCAGCTTTTGGGGGACGGGCAATGAGCAGTTCTTC.

This clone was found a few times. The V call is TRBV27, the J call TRBJ2-1, with D perhaps matching TRBD2 (5 bases). This CDR3 region has 13 residues. The germline gives CDR1 MNHEY, CDR2 SMNVEV (reference sequence). Trimming shortened V by 4 bases and J by 9 bases, and 13 bases separated the two germline ends. The DNA of the CDR3 is TGTGCCAGCAGTTACCACTCCCGGGGTGAGCAGTTCTTC. Protein sequence: CASSYHSRGEQFF.

The chain carries TRBV25-1 and TRBJ1-4; D is unclear. The germline V gene encodes CDR1 MGHDK and CDR2 SYGVNS. V was clipped by 2 bases and J by 5 bases, with 6 bases between them. The CDR3 length is 13 residues. The CDR3 DNA sequence: TGTGCCAGCAGTGAAAGGCGAAATGAAAAACTGTTTTTT. It is translated as CASSERRNEKLFF.

This chain uses TRBV27 with TRBJ1-2; 10 nucleotides agree with TRBD1. CDR3 length equals 15 residues. Germline V gene sequence: CDR1 MNHEY, CDR2 SMNVEV (reference sequence). V lost 5 bases and J lost 7; bases outside the gene matches: 10. In DNA, the CDR3 is TGTGCCAGCAGTCCGGACAGGGGGAACCTTCTTGGCTACACCTTC. Protein product: CASSPDRGNLLGYTF.

About this clone: Other DNA sequences in this specimen translate into the identical CDR3. The rearrangement joins TRBV28 to TRBJ1-4; no firm D call. CDR3 length: 13 amino acids. Trimming took off 5 bases at V and 8 bases at J, with 12 bases between the two ends. Germline values: CDR1 MDHEN, CDR2 SYDVKM. CDR3 sequence reads: CASSLRTEEKLFF. CDR3 sequence (DNA): TGTGCCAGCAGTCTGAGGACGGAAGAAAAACTGTTTTTT.

With regard to this clone: Other nucleotide sequences from this sample produce the same CDR3. This rearrangement joins TRBV5-1 to TRBJ1-2; TRBD1 matches at 8 bases. Germline V lookup: CDR1 SGHRS, CDR2 YFSETQ. With V trimmed by 0 bases and J by 8 bases, 0 bases remained unmatched. CDR3 size: 12 residues. CDR3: CASSLGTGGYTF. The CDR3 nucleotides are TGCGCCAGCAGCTTGGGGACAGGGGGCTACACCTTC.

The chain recombines TRBV27 with TRBJ2-7; 9 bases agree with TRBD1. Losses at the gene ends were 8 bases for V and 4 bases for J; bases not matched to a gene: 9. Germline values: CDR1 MNHEY, CDR2 SMNVEV (reference sequence). This CDR3 region has 14 residues. DNA of the CDR3: TGTGCCAGCGGAGGGACAGGGAGGGGGTACGAGCAGTACTTC. Residues: CASGGTGRGYEQYF.

As regards this clone: Different DNA sequences within this sample yield the same CDR3. The gene calls are TRBV20-1 and TRBJ2-2, with no clear D. Germline CDR1 and CDR2: DFQATT and SNEGSKA (reference sequence). Trimming shortened V by 6 bases and J by 4 bases, and 6 bases separated the two germline ends. This CDR3 region has 11 residues. This chain's CDR3 is CSAPSTGELFF. CDR3 in DNA: TGCAGTGCCCCCAGCACCGGGGAGCTGTTTTTT.

The chain recombines TRBV11-2 with TRBJ2-3, with 9 bases matching TRBD1. The CDR3 runs 16 residues. After removal of 6 bases from V and 6 bases from J, the junction contained 13 bases not matched to a gene. The germline gives CDR1 SGHAT, CDR2 FQNNGV. For the CDR3, the DNA is TGTGCCAGCAGTACTTGGGGACAGGGAGGTTCGGATACGCAGTATTTT. It is translated as CASSTWGQGGSDTQYF.

Here the CDR3 DNA reads TGTGCCACCGGGGGCGTCGGGAGAGGGTTTGCCGGGGAGCTGTTTTTT. Protein: CATGGVGRGFAGELFF. J is TRBJ2-2 and V is TRBV28; D assignment may be TRBD1 or TRBD2 (6 bases each). Germline V lookup: CDR1 MDHEN, CDR2 SYDVKM. This CDR3 has 16 amino acids. The ends were cut back, 10 bases at V and 6 bases at J, with 24 bases in the middle.

CDR3 sequence (DNA): TGTGCCAGCAGCCCCCGGGGAACAGGGGGAGCTGAAAAACTGTTTTTT. Protein sequence: CASSPRGTGGAEKLFF. This chain joins TRBV7-9 and TRBJ1-4, with 8 bases matching TRBD1. Germline values: CDR1 SEHNR, CDR2 FQNEAQ (reference sequence). The CDR3 spans 16 residues. J gave up 7 bases and V 5 bases, and 12 bases lay outside the gene matches.

V gene TRBV5-1 combines with J gene TRBJ2-7, with 10 nucleotides matching TRBD2. In germline, CDR1 is SGHRS, CDR2 YFSETQ. The CDR3 spans 15 residues. J gave up 4 bases and V 6 bases, and 10 bases lay outside the gene matches. DNA of the CDR3: TGCGCCAGCACCTTAGCGGGAGGAGGCGGATACGAGCAGTACTTC. Translation: CASTLAGGGGYEQYF.

The V gene is TRBV2, the J gene TRBJ1-1, with D hard to call. CDR3 length: 13 residues. CDR1 and CDR2 from the germline V gene are SNHLY and FYNNEI. V was cut by 6 bases and J by 3 bases, with 11 bases left in between. CDR3 nucleotide sequence: TGTGCCAGCAGCAAAACAGAGTACACTGAAGCTTTCTTT. As protein: CASSKTEYTEAFF.

The gene calls are TRBV7-7 and TRBJ2-6; a weak D match, TRBD2 (7 bases). CDR1 and CDR2 (germline): SSHAT, FNYEAQ (reference sequence). This CDR3 is 15 amino acids long. Between the trimmed V and J ends, which lost 5 bases and 2 bases, there was a span of 10 bases. The CDR3 bases are TGTGCCAGCAGCAAGGGGGGGGCTGGGGCCAACGTCCTGACTTTC. This translates into CASSKGGAGANVLTF.

V usage is TRBV2 and J usage is TRBJ1-1, with D uncertain. Per the germline V gene, CDR1 is SNHLY and CDR2 is FYNNEI. Trimming stripped 4 bases from V and 6 bases from J, with 9 bases between. The CDR3 is 12 amino acids. The CDR3 loop is CASSVSRSEAFF. As DNA, the CDR3 is TGTGCCAGCAGTGTCTCGCGGTCTGAAGCTTTCTTT.

The V and J genes are TRBV11-2 and TRBJ2-7; 7 nucleotides match TRBD2. The CDR3 is made up of 14 amino acids. V shed 5 bases, J shed 5 bases, and the junction held 9 bases outside the gene matches. Germline V gene sequence: CDR1 SGHAT, CDR2 FQNNGV. CDR3 DNA: TGTGCCAGCAGCCCCAGAGGGAGGGAGGACGAGCAGTACTTC. Amino acids: CASSPRGREDEQYF.

This rearrangement joins TRBV4-2 to TRBJ2-7; TRBD2 aligns across 13 bases. V lost 1 base, J lost 5 bases, and 2 bases stayed unmatched. There are 15 residues in the CDR3. Germline-derived CDR1 and CDR2 are LGHNA and YNFKEQ. The CDR3 loop is CASSQVGTSGDEQYF. CDR3 DNA: TGTGCCAGCAGCCAAGTCGGGACTAGCGGGGACGAGCAGTACTTC.

As to this clone: It may be a read error: a sequence one base away is much more abundant. The chain recombines TRBV15 with TRBJ1-1; D may be TRBD1 (5 bases). This CDR3 has 14 residues. Germline-derived CDR1 and CDR2 are LNHNV and YYDKDF (reference sequence). Written as DNA, the CDR3 is TGTGCCACCAGCGGAGATCTAGGGGACACTGAAGCTTTCTTT. It translates to CATSGDLGDTEAFF.

As for this clone: Distinct nucleotide sequences in the sample also encode this CDR3. The chain recombines TRBV2 with TRBJ2-3; 10 nucleotides match TRBD2. The CDR3 is made up of 15 amino acids. Germline V gene data show CDR1 as SNHLY and CDR2 as FYNNEI. V lost 4 bases and J lost 0; bases outside the gene matches: 1. This chain's CDR3 is CASSVLAGSTDTQYF. Written as DNA, the CDR3 is TGTGCCAGCAGTGTACTAGCGGGGAGCACAGATACGCAGTATTTT. Filled out from reference TRBV2 and TRBJ2-3, the complete variable domain reads EPEVTQTPSHQVTQMGQEVILRCVPISNHLYFYWYRQILGQKVEFLVSFYNNEISEKSEIFDDQFSVERPDGSNFTLKIRSTKLEDSAMYFCASSVLAGSTDTQYFGPGTRLTVL.

The count of this clone is one. The genes are TRBV4-3 and TRBJ2-2, with D unclear. V dropped 1 base and J dropped 8 bases, with 8 bases sitting between them. The germline gives CDR1 LGHNA, CDR2 YSLEER. This CDR3 contains 13 residues. The CDR3 here is CASSQAPWGELFF. The DNA of the CDR3 is TGCGCCAGCAGCCAAGCACCCTGGGGGGAGCTGTTTTTT.

The rearrangement uses TRBV29-1 and TRBJ2-7; a weak D match, TRBD1 (6 bases). The germline V gene has CDR1 SQVTM and CDR2 ANQGSEA. V lost 7 bases, J lost 3 bases, and 16 bases lay in between. The CDR3 contains 13 residues. The CDR3 nucleotides are TGCAGCGCACAACAGGGTGCTTTCTACGAGCAGTACTTC. This sequence encodes CSAQQGAFYEQYF.

Only a few counts were recorded for this clone. The chain links TRBV29-1 to TRBJ1-2; D is undetermined. CDR3 size: 11 residues. CDR1 is SQVTM, CDR2 ANQGSEA, per germline. Trimming shortened V by 7 bases and J by 5 bases, and 11 bases separated the two germline ends. The CDR3 DNA reads as TGCAGCGCCCGGGCCGAGTATGGCTACACCTTC. Protein: CSARAEYGYTF.

Regarding this clone: This same CDR3 is encoded by further DNA sequences in the sample. The chain has TRBV28 and TRBJ1-5; D is undetermined. The germline V gene encodes CDR1 MDHEN and CDR2 SYDVKM. CDR3 length equals 12 residues. The V and J ends lost 6 bases and 4 bases respectively, with 7 bases between them. CDR3 DNA: TGTGCCAGCAGCGTAATAAATCAGCCCCAGCATTTT. Its translation is CASSVINQPQHF.

This chain uses TRBV5-1 with TRBJ2-2, with D possibly being TRBD2 (5 bases). Germline loops: CDR1 SGHRS, CDR2 YFSETQ. The CDR3 runs 16 residues. Trimming cost V 2 bases and J 1 base, with 12 bases left between them. CDR3: CASSLLPEGNTGELFF. The CDR3 DNA reads as TGCGCCAGCAGCTTACTCCCCGAGGGGAACACCGGGGAGCTGTTTTTT.

V and J are TRBV5-4 and TRBJ1-1; TRBD1 agrees at 10 bases. This CDR3 region has 15 residues. Germline V lookup: CDR1 SGHNT, CDR2 YYREEE (reference sequence). V dropped 1 base and J dropped 7; count of bases not matched to a gene: 7. The CDR3 region is CASSLMRQGAVEAFF. CDR3 DNA: TGTGCCAGCAGCTTGATGAGACAGGGGGCGGTTGAAGCTTTCTTT.

The chain uses TRBV5-4 and TRBJ1-2, with D possibly TRBD1 on 5 matching bases. CDR3 length equals 14 residues. Trimming pared 1 base from V and 0 bases from J, leaving 7 bases between. Germline loops: CDR1 SGHNT, CDR2 YYREEE (reference sequence). CDR3 loop: CASSLPGTNYGYTF. The CDR3 DNA sequence: TGTGCCAGCAGCTTGCCAGGGACTAACTATGGCTACACCTTC.

The chain uses TRBV11-2 and TRBJ2-3, with D perhaps matching TRBD1 (6 bases). The V gene's germline CDR1 is SGHAT and CDR2 FQNNGV. The germline V and J ends were trimmed by 2 bases and 2 bases, with 8 bases remaining between them. The CDR3 is made up of 14 amino acids. CDR3: CASSLTGLTDTQYF. CDR3 DNA sequence: TGTGCCAGCAGCTTAACAGGGCTCACAGATACGCAGTATTTT.

This clone turned up a few times. This sequence joins TRBV4-1 and TRBJ2-5; D gene ambiguous. V shed 1 base and J shed 5 bases, with 11 bases lying between them. Germline V gene data show CDR1 as MGHRA and CDR2 as YSYEKL. The CDR3 consists of 14 residues. In DNA, the CDR3 is TGCGCCAGCAGCCAAGGACCGGGTGTGGAGACCCAGTACTTC. It encodes CASSQGPGVETQYF.